Listed below are T cell receptor beta chains from one sample, sequenced in a study of vaccination effects on CD4 cells after COVID-19. Here immunoSEQ multiplex PCR was the method, and the copy in TCRdb shows in-frame clones only, minus some. The sample lists 20,000 to 25,000 clones, around 73% occurring once. Their target antigens are unknown. This specimen consisted of CD4+ T cells from PBMCs cultured without peptide, obtained before COVID-19 vaccination. The receptors were sampled from a human donor who received a COVID-19 vaccine. Both conserved end residues are part of each CDR3. The D gene is left open where the match is weak. The size of a clone is reported for some rows only, either as once, few or many, or as a class for expanded clones.

. | . | TRBJ1-6 | TRBV3-1/TRBV3-2 | TGTGCCAGCAGCCAAGATCAGGGGACGGTCCACTTT | CASSQDQGTVHF
. | . | TRBJ2-7 | TRBV6-2/TRBV6-3 | TGTGCCAGCAGTTACTCGGTGGACAGTTACTACGAGCAGTACTTC | CASSYSVDSYYEQYF
. | . | TRBJ1-4 | TRBV5-8 | TGTGCCAGCAGCTTGGCGGGGGGTCGTGAAAAACTGTTTTTT | CASSLAGGREKLFF
few | TRBD2 | TRBJ2-2 | TRBV3-1/TRBV3-2 | TGTGCCAGCAGCCAAGAAGCGGGAGGGATCGGGGAGCTGTTTTTT | CASSQEAGGIGELFF
. | . | TRBJ2-7 | TRBV9 | TGTGCCAGCAGCGTAGGGGGGAGGTACTCCTACGAGCAGTACTTC | CASSVGGRYSYEQYF
few | . | TRBJ2-5 | TRBV27 | TGTGCCAGCAGTTTATCAGGTTTGGGCAGGAGCAGGAAAGAGACCCAGTACTTC | CASSLSGLGRSRKETQYF
. | . | TRBJ2-7 | TRBV6-5 | TGTGCCAGCATAGTCCTTCGCGGGACCTCCTACGAGCAGTACTTC | CASIVLRGTSYEQYF
. | TRBD1 | TRBJ2-5 | TRBV9 | TGTGCCAGCAGCGTCGGGACAGGGGGCGTGGAGACCCAGTACTTC | CASSVGTGGVETQYF
. | . | TRBJ1-4 | TRBV9 | TGTGCCAGCAGCGTGCGGGGCTCGGCTAATGAAAAACTGTTTTTT | CASSVRGSANEKLFF
. | . | TRBJ1-2 | TRBV3-1/TRBV3-2 | TGTGCCAGCAGCAGTAACTATGGCTACACCTTC | CASSSNYGYTF
. | . | TRBJ2-5 | TRBV6-5 | TGTGCCAGCTCCCAGAATGCCGGACAGTCGGACTTC | CASSQNAGQSDF